Listed below are T cell receptor beta chains from one sample, sequenced in a study of Graves' ophthalmopathy and Graves' hyperthyroidism. In TCRdb, the multiplex PCR reads were re-called with MiXCR into one record per CDR3 protein. The sample shows 300,000 to 350,000 distinct CDR3 sequences, 17% of them seen only once. The sequenced sample consisted of peripheral blood. The receptors here all came from an adult man with Graves' ophthalmopathy. Each CDR3 is given with its conserved first and last residue. The order of the fields is V gene, J gene, CDR3 protein.

>TRBV6-4|TRBJ2-7
CASSPMAGSYEQYF
>TRBV13|TRBJ2-7
CASSSRERGRPHEQYF
>TRBV28|TRBJ2-7
CASTATGTGVGEQYF
>TRBV29-1|TRBJ2-5
CSFVDVGLGETQYF
>TRBV30|TRBJ2-7
CAWSPLTGIAREQYF
>TRBV12-3/TRBV12-4|TRBJ2-7
CATSAAQGPYEQYF
>TRBV7-9|TRBJ1-3
CASSFRVSGNTIYF
>TRBV11-2|TRBJ2-7
CASSLEASGSSGEQYF
>TRBV28|TRBJ2-7
CASSQTSGSYEQYF
>TRBV3-1|TRBJ1-1
CASSQVGSGNTEAFF
>TRBV6-1|TRBJ2-5
CASSEGAGTGAETQYF
>TRBV7-9|TRBJ1-6
CASSPGDLDLHF
>TRBV10-3|TRBJ1-6
CATESGQESSPLHF
>TRBV20-1|TRBJ2-5
CSALLSGYQETQYF
>TRBV19|TRBJ1-5
CASSIGQAGNQPQHF
>TRBV4-3|TRBJ1-2
CASSQRQGHGYTF
>TRBV3-1|TRBJ1-3
CASSQDRVSAGNTIYF
>TRBV20-1|TRBJ1-2
CSAKRGTDYGYTF